This entry features one T cell receptor (beta chain) sequence. Its antigen remains unidentified. Qualities for individual bases were not recorded, and no much larger clone is one base off. V lost 2 bases and J lost 5 bases; the stretch between them is 6 bases long. CDR1 and CDR2, looked up from the germline V gene, are MNHEY and SVGAGI. The CDR3, cysteine through phenylalanine, is 13 amino acids long. Of the read, only the CDR3 DNA is kept; its 39 bases are in frame from base 1. The CDR3 regions of human TCRbeta chains were subjected to immunosequencing. From the authors' description of their analysis: TCRs in the repertoires were matched against a reference library of SARS-CoV-2-specific TCRs that had been generated with the MIRA antigen-specificity platform. Breadth meant the fraction of unique TCRs that were SARS-CoV-2-associated, whereas depth meant the fraction of total T cells that were SARS-CoV-2-associated. Using the MIRA data, every spike-specific TCR was mapped to the spike region that the TCR reacted to and assigned to either a CD4 or a CD8 class. Log10-transformed breadth and depth values were compared by one-way ANOVA with Sidak's multiple comparisons tests. TCRdb stores this immuneACCESS table with in-frame sequences only. Part of the clones is absent; in the studies checked, under half of the shortfall reflects unresolved V genes, and no reason is known for the rest. V, J and clone size derive from that table, while D and trimming were established from the DNA sequence. The sample records around 120,000 clones, approximately 92% of which are singletons. The ten top clones hold 1.1% of the sample.

What the time point label conveys for this sample: about 28 days (+/-7) after the second vaccine dose. AZD1222 recipients given second doses at about 4 weeks or at about 12 weeks were pooled, since spike-specific TCR depth and breadth were not found to differ between the two schedules. Vaccinee samples came from UK trials COV001 and COV002, including a single-blind randomized controlled phase 2/3 trial of AZD1222 (ChAdOx1 nCoV-19) in healthy adults. For TCRbeta chain sequencing, PBMC samples from trial participants were taken at day 0 and at day 28 after the second dose. These data come from a study of T cell responses to AZD1222 COVID-19 vaccine (dated by TCRdb to the early 2020s). A note on the overall study: A total of 233 trial participants underwent TCR sequencing, of whom around 200 received two doses of AZD1222 and some 25 received two doses of the MenACWY control vaccine. Enrollment into the trials was organized by age into subgroups of 18-55, 56-69 and 70-plus years, and those subgroups contained around 150, 28 and 57 TCR-sequenced participants, respectively. The paper as a whole reports these results and caveats: Nearly half of unique spike-specific TCRs reportedly recognized epitopes outside regions mutated in the B.1.351 and B.1.1.7 variants. Because no samples from the day 14 peak response were available, repertoires could be characterized only after the peak T cell response. Most participants were white British and females outnumbered males, and the authors suggested that clonal diversity may have been underestimated. Conclusions about previously exposed vaccinees are limited because only six or seven AZD1222 recipients were SARS-CoV-2 seropositive at baseline. In the small 56-69-year group, the increase in depth fell short of significance, most likely because of low power. CD4 TCRs associated with the vaccine covered the entire spike protein, and the dominant responses were in regions 160-218 and 743-854. After two AZD1222 doses, both the breadth and the depth of spike-specific TCRs were significantly higher than at day 0 and than in MenACWY recipients.

The TCR originated in an adult who received the AZD1222 COVID-19 vaccine. The chain couples TRBV6-5 to TRBJ1-4, and the D gene may be TRBD1, 5 bases matching. The source was peripheral blood, collected 28 days after the second AZD1222 dose. The nucleotide sequence reads TGTGCCAGCAGTTACAAGGGGAATGAAAAACTGTTTTTT. Its translation reads: CASSYKGNEKLFF.